Here is one T cell receptor beta chain with its context. The antigen remains unidentified. Assay used: immunoSEQ multiplex PCR; TCRdb lists only in-frame clones, some missing. The sample records about 53,000 clones, 90% to 95% being singletons. Time point here: new active TB diagnosis, blood taken before or within 7 days of starting treatment. HIV-seronegative South African adults aged 18 years or older had newly diagnosed active tuberculosis. The CDR3 consists of 15 residues. The V end was cut by 0 bases, the J end by 5 bases, with 12 bases between. The germline CDR1 and CDR2 sequences are MNHEY and SMNVEV (reference sequence). The sample is drawn from a study of T cells in tuberculosis. Study in general: Within 7 days of starting treatment, or before, PBMC were stored.

Whole-study findings and limits: Active tuberculosis cases were adults; controls were adolescents.

J is TRBJ2-3 and V is TRBV27; D call uncertain. The receptor comes from an adult with tuberculosis. Material: PBMCs, obtained at tuberculosis diagnosis. CDR3 protein: CASSLSTVFGDTQYF. The CDR3 nucleotides are TGTGCCAGCAGTTTATCCACAGTGTTTGGAGATACGCAGTATTTT.